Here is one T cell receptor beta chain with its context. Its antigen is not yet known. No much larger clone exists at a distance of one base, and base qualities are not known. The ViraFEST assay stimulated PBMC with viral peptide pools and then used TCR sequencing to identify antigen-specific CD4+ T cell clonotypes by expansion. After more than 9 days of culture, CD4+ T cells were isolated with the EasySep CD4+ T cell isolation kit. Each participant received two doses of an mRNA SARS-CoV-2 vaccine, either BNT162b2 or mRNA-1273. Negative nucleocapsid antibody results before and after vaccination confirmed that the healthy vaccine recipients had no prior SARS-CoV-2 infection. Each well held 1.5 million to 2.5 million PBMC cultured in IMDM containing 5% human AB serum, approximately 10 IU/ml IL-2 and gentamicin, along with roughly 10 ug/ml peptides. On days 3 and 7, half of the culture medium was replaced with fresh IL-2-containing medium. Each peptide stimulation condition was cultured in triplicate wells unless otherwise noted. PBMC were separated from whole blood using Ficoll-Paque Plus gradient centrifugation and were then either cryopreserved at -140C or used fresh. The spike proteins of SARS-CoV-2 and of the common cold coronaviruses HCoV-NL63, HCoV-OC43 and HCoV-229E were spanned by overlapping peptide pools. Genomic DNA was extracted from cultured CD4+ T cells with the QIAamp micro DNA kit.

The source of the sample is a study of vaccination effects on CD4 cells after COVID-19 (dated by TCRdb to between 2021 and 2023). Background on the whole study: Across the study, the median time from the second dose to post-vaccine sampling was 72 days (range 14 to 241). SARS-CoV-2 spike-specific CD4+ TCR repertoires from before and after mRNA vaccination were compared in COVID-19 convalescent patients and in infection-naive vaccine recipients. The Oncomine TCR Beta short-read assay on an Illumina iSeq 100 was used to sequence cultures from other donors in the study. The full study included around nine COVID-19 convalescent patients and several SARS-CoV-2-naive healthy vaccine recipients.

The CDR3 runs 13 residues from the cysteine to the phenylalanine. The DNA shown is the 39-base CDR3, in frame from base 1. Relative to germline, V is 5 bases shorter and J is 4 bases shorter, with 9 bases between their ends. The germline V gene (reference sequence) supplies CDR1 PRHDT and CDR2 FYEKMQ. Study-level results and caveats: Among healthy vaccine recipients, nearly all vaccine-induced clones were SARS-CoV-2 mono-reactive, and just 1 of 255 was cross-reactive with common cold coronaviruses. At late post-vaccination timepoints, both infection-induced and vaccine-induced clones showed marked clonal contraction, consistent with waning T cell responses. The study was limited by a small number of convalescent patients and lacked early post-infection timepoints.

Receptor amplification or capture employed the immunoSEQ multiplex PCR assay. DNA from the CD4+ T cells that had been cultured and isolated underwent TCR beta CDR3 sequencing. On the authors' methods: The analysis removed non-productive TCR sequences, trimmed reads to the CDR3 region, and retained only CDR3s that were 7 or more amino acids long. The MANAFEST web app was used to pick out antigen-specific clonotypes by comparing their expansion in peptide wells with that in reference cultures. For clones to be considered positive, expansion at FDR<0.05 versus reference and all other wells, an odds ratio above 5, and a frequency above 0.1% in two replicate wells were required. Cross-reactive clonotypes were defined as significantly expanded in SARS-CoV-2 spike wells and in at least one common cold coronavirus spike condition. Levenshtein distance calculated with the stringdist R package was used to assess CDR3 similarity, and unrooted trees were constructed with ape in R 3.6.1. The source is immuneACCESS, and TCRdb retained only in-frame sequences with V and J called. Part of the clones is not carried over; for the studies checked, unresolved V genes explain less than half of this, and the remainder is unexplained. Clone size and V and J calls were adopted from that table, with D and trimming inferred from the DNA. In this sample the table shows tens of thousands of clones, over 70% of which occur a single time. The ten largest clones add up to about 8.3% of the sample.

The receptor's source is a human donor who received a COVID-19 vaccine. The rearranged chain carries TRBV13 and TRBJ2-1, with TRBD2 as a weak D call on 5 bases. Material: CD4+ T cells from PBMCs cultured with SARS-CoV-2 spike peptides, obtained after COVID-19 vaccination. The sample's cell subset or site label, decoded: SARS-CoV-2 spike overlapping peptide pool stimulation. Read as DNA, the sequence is TGTGCCAGCAGCCCTACTAGTTACAATGAGCAGTTCTTC. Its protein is CASSPTSYNEQFF.